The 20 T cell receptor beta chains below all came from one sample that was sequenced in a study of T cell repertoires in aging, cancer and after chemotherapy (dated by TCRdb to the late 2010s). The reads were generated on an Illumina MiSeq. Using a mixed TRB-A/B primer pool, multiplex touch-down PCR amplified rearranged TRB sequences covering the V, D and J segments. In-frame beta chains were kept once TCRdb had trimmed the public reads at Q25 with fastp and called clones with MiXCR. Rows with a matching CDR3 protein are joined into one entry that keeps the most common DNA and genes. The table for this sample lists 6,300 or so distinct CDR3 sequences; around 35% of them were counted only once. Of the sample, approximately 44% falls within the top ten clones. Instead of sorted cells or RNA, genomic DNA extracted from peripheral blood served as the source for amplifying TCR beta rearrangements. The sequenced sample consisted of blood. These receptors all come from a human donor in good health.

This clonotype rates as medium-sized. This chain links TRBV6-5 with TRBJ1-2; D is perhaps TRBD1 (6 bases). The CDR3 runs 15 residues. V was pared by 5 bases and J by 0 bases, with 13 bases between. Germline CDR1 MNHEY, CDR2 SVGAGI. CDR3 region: CASSNRVFPNYGYTF. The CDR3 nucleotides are TGTGCCAGCAGTAACAGGGTATTCCCTAACTATGGCTACACCTTC.

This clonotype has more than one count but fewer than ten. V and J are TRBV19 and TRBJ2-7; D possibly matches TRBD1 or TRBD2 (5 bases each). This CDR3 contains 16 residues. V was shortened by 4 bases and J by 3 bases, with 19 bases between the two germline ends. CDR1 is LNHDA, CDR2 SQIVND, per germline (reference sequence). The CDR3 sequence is CASSTSNTGAIYEQYF. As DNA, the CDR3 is TGTGCCAGTAGTACCTCCAACACCGGGGCTATCTACGAGCAGTACTTC. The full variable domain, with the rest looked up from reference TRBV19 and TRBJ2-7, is DGGITQSPKYLFRKEGQNVTLSCEQNLNHDAMYWYRQDPGQGLRLIYYSQIVNDFQKGDIAEGYSVSREKKESFPLTVTSAQKNPTAFYLCASSTSNTGAIYEQYFGPGTRLTVT.

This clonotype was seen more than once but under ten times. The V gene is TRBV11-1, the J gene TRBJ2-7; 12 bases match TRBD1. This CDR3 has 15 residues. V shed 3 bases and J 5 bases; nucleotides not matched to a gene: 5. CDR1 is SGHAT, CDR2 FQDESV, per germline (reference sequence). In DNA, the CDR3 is TGTGCCAGCAGCTTGGGACAGGGGGCTTTCCACGAGCAGTACTTC. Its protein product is CASSLGQGAFHEQYF. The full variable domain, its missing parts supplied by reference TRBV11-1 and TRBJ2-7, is EAEVAQSPRYKITEKSQAVAFWCDPISGHATLYWYRQILGQGPELLVQFQDESVVDDSQLPKDRFSAERLKGVDSTLKIQPAELGDSAMYLCASSLGQGAFHEQYFGPGTRLTVT.

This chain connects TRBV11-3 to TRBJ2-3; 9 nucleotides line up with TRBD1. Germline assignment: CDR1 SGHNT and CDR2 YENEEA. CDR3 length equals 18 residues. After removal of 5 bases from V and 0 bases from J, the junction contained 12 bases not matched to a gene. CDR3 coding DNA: TGTGCCAGCAGCCACCGATCCGGACAGGGGAAAAGCACAGATACGCAGTATTTT. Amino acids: CASSHRSGQGKSTDTQYF.

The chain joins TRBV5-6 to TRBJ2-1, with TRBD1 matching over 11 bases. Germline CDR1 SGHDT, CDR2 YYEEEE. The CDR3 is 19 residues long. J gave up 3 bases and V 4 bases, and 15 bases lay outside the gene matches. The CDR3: CASSRVPGQGGGFYNEQFF. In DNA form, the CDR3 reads TGTGCCAGCAGCAGGGTCCCGGGACAGGGGGGAGGATTCTACAATGAGCAGTTCTTC.

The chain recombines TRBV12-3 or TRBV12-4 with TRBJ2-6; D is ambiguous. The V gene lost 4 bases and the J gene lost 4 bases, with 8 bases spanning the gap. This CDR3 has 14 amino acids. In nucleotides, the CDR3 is TGTGCCAGCAGTTCTTCTCTGGGGGCCAACGTCCTGACTTTC. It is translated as CASSSSLGANVLTF.

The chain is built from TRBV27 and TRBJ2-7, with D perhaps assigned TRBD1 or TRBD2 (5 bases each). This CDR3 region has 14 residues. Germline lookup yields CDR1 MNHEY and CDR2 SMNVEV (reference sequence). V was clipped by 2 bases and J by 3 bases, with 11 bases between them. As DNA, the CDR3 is TGTGCCAGCAGTTTAAGGGACCGAAGCTACGAGCAGTACTTC. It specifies CASSLRDRSYEQYF.

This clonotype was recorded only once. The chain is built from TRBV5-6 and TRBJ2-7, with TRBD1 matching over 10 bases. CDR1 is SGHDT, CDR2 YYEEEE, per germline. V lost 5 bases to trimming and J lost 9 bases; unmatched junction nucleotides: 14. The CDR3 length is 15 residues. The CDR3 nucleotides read TGTGCCAGCAGTATGGCGGGACAGGGGTCACGAGGGCAGTACTTC. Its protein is CASSMAGQGSRGQYF.

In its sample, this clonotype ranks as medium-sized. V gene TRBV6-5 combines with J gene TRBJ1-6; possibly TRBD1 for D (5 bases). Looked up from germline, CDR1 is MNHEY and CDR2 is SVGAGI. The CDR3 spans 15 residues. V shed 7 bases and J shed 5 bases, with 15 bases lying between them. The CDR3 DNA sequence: TGTGCCAGCAACTTCGCGGGGCTCGATAATTCACCCCTCCACTTT. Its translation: CASNFAGLDNSPLHF.

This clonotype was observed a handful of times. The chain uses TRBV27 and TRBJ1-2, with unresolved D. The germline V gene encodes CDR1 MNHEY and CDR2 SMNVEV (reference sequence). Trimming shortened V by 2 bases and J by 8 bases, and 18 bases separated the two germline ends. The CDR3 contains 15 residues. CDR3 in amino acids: CASSLNSWGLGGYTF. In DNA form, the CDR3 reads TGTGCCAGCAGTTTAAATTCGTGGGGTCTCGGGGGCTACACCTTC.

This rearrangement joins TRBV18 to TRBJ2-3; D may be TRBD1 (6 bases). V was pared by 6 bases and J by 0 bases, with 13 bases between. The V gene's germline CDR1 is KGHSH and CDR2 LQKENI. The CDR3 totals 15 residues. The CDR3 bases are TGTGCCAGCTCGTCCGGACAGCGAAGCACAGATACGCAGTATTTT. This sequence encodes CASSSGQRSTDTQYF. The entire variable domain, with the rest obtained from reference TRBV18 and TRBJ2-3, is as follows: NAGVMQNPRHLVRRRGQEARLRCSPMKGHSHVYWYRQLPEEGLKFMVYLQKENIIDESGMPKERFSAEFPKEGPSILRIQQVVRGDSAAYFCASSSGQRSTDTQYFGPGTRLTVL.

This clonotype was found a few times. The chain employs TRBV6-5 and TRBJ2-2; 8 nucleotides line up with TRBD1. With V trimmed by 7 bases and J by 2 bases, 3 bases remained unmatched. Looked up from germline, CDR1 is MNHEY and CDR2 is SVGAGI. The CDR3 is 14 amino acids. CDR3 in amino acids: CASKTGVNTGELFF. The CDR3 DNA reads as TGTGCCAGCAAGACAGGGGTTAACACCGGGGAGCTGTTTTTT.

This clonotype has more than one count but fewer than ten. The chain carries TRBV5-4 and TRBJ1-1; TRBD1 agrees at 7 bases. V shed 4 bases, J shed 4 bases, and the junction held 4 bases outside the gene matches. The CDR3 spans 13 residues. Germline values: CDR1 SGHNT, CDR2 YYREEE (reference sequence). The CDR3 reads CASSRGTVTEAFF. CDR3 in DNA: TGTGCCAGCAGCAGGGGGACAGTCACTGAAGCTTTCTTT.

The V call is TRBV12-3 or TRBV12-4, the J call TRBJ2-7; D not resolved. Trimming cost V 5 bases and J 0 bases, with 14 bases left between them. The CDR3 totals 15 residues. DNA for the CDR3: TGTGCCAGCAGTCGGAACTGGAAGGCCTCCTACGAGCAGTACTTC. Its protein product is CASSRNWKASYEQYF.

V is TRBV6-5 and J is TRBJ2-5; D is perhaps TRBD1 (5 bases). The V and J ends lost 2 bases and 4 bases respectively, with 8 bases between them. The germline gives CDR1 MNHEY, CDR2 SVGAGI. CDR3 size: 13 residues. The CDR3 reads CASSYRGSETQYF. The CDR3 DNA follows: TGTGCCAGCAGTTACAGGGGATCAGAGACCCAGTACTTC.

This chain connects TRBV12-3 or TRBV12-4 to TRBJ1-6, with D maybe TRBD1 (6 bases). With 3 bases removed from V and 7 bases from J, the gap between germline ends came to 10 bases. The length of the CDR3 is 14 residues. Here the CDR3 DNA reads TGTGCCAGCAGTTTTCGGGGGGCCAATTCACCCCTCCACTTT. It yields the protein CASSFRGANSPLHF.

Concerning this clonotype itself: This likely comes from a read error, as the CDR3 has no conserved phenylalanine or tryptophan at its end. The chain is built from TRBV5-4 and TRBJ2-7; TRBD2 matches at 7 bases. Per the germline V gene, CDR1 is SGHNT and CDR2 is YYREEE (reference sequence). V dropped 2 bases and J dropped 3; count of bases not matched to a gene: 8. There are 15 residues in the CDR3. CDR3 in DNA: TGTGCCAGCAGCTTTAAAACTAGCGCCGGCTACGAGCAGTACTAC. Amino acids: CASSFKTSAGYEQYY.

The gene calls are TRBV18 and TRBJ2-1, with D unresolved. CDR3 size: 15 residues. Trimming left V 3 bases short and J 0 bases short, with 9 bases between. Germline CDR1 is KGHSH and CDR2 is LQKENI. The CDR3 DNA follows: TGTGCCAGCTCACCCGCGACGAGCTCCTACAATGAGCAGTTCTTC. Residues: CASSPATSSYNEQFF.

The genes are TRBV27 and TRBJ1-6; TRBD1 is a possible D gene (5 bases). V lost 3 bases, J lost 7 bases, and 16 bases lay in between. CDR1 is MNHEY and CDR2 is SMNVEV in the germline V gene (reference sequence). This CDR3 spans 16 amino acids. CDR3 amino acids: CASSFADTRRNSPLHF. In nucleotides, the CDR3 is TGTGCCAGCAGTTTTGCGGACACCCGCCGCAATTCACCCCTCCACTTT.

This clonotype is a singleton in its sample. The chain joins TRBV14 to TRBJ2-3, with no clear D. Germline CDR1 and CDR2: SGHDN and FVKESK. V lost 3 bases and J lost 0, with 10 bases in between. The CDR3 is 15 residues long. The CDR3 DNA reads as TGTGCCAGCAGCCAGAACCAGCTTAGCACAGATACGCAGTATTTT. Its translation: CASSQNQLSTDTQYF.